The 14 T cell receptor beta chains below come from one sample, sequenced in a study of T cell repertoires in cytomegalovirus infection. TCRdb fed the reads into MiXCR, producing one record per CDR3 protein. The sample consists of roughly 920,000 distinct CDR3 sequences, roughly 30% of them appearing once. Their recognized antigens are unknown. The specimen was cultured CD8+ T cells from PBMCs, collected from culture after CMV antigen stimulation. These receptors came from a human donor in good health (CMV status not recorded). Some clones in this sample may be carry-over from other donors' samples.

This clonotype has a handful of counts. This chain connects TRBV4-1 to TRBJ1-2; D call uncertain. The V end was cut by 4 bases, the J end by 3 bases, with 15 bases between. CDR1 MGHRA and CDR2 YSYEKL come from the germline V gene. The CDR3 contains 15 residues. For the CDR3, the DNA is TGCGCCAGCAGCCCGATTGGAGTCGGCGACTATGGCTACACCTTC. This gives the protein CASSPIGVGDYGYTF.

The V and J genes are TRBV7-6 and TRBJ2-5; 10 bases agree with TRBD1. The ends lost 4 bases at V and 4 bases at J; junction bases unmatched: 6. The CDR3 has 15 amino acids. The germline gives CDR1 SGHVS, CDR2 FNYEAQ. This CDR3 reads CASSSRDRGVETQYF. In nucleotides, the CDR3 is TGTGCCAGCAGCTCCCGGGACAGGGGCGTAGAGACCCAGTACTTC.

This chain links TRBV6-1 with TRBJ2-3; D is possibly TRBD2 (7 bases). Germline CDR1 reads MNHNS; CDR2 reads SASEGT. The CDR3 runs 17 residues. Deletions cut 2 bases from V and 3 bases from J, with 18 bases between. CDR3 sequence: CASSEREGVGRTDTQYF. In DNA form, the CDR3 reads TGTGCCAGCAGTGAAAGGGAGGGGGTGGGTAGAACAGATACGCAGTATTTT.

This clonotype was seen a handful of times. CDR3 protein: CASSARDGRPIYNEQFF. CDR3 nucleotides: TGTGCCAGCAGCGCCCGGGACGGAAGACCAATTTACAATGAGCAGTTCTTC. The chain joins TRBV9 to TRBJ2-1; either TRBD1 or TRBD2 may supply D (5 bases each). The V end was cut by 3 bases, the J end by 4 bases, with 20 bases between. The CDR3 is 17 amino acids. Germline assignment: CDR1 SGDLS and CDR2 YYNGEE.

This clonotype occurred a few times. The CDR3 region has the DNA TGTGCCAGCAGCCTACTTCCCCCCTTAGGGTCTAATGAAAAACTGTTTTTT. This gives the protein CASSLLPPLGSNEKLFF. The genes are TRBV6-5 and TRBJ1-4; no clear D. The CDR3 sequence is 17 residues long. Germline CDR1 MNHEY, CDR2 SVGAGI. Trimming took off 6 bases at V and 3 bases at J, with 20 bases between the two ends.

The V and J genes are TRBV15 and TRBJ1-1; unclear D gene. The CDR3 length is 12 residues. The V gene's germline CDR1 is LNHNV and CDR2 YYDKDF (reference sequence). V was shortened by 1 base and J by 5 bases, with 5 bases between the two germline ends. CDR3: CATSRARTEAFF. The CDR3 nucleotides read TGTGCCACCAGCAGAGCCAGAACTGAAGCTTTCTTT.

The V gene is TRBV12-5, the J gene TRBJ1-2; the match to TRBD1 covers 7 bases. The ends lost 5 bases at V and 8 bases at J; junction bases unmatched: 20. Germline-derived CDR1 and CDR2 are LGHNT and FRNRAP. The CDR3 contains 17 residues. DNA of the CDR3: TGTGCTAGTGGTCTGGCCGCCGGGGGACAGCTTTATCGGGGCTACACCTTC. Translation: CASGLAAGGQLYRGYTF.

The sample holds a few counts of this clonotype. This chain connects TRBV28 to TRBJ2-7; 10 nucleotides line up with TRBD1. Germline V gives CDR1 MDHEN, CDR2 SYDVKM. The CDR3 length is 16 residues. With 6 bases clipped from V and 3 bases from J, the junction kept 11 bases outside the gene matches. The CDR3 sequence is CASRGQGIHSRYEQYV. CDR3 in DNA: TGTGCCAGCAGGGGACAGGGGATACATTCTCGCTACGAGCAGTACGTC.

The chain combines TRBV27 with TRBJ2-1, with 7 bases that match TRBD1. With V trimmed by 6 bases and J by 9 bases, 8 bases remained unmatched. This CDR3 is 13 amino acids long. CDR1 and CDR2 from the germline V gene are MNHEY and SMNVEV (reference sequence). The CDR3, as DNA: TGTGCCAGCAGGACGACAGGGCATACTGAGCAGTTCTTC. Translation: CASRTTGHTEQFF.

The chain recombines TRBV19 with TRBJ2-7; TRBD2 agrees at 7 bases. Germline V gene data show CDR1 as LNHDA and CDR2 as SQIVND (reference sequence). Trimming took 4 bases from V and 2 from J; bases not matched to a gene: 8. The CDR3 totals 15 residues. CDR3 residues: CASSRGEGSTYEQYV. The DNA for the CDR3 is TGTGCCAGTAGTAGGGGGGAGGGAAGCACCTACGAGCAGTACGTC.

The rearrangement uses TRBV19 and TRBJ1-5, with 9 bases fitting TRBD1. The CDR3 contains 13 residues. J gave up 5 bases and V 6 bases, and 2 bases lay outside the gene matches. The V gene's germline CDR1 is LNHDA and CDR2 SQIVND (reference sequence). The CDR3: CASRDRGYQPQHF. The CDR3 DNA follows: TGTGCCAGTAGGGACAGGGGATATCAGCCCCAGCATTTT.

The genes are TRBV27 and TRBJ2-1, with a possible D match to TRBD2 (6 bases). The CDR3 extends over 14 amino acids. V was shortened by 11 bases and J by 13 bases, with 27 bases between the two germline ends. Per the germline V gene, CDR1 is MNHEY and CDR2 is SMNVEV (reference sequence). CDR3 amino acids: CASQEGRRFKDQFF. DNA of the CDR3: TGTGCCTCGCAGGAGGGCCGCCGATTTAAGGATCAGTTCTTC.

The CDR3 loop reads CASSLDLSQNQHF. DNA for the CDR3: TGTGCCAGCAGCTTGGACCTGTCCCAGAACCAGCATTTT. The rearrangement joins TRBV5-5 to TRBJ1-5, with D unclear. Germline V gene data show CDR1 as SGHKS and CDR2 as YYEKEE (reference sequence). Between the trimmed V and J ends, which lost 0 bases and 12 bases, there was a span of 13 bases. The CDR3 has 13 residues.

The V and J genes are TRBV29-1 and TRBJ1-4; no firm D call. The length of the CDR3 is 14 residues. Germline V gene data show CDR1 as SQVTM and CDR2 as ANQGSEA. V shed 4 bases and J shed 5 bases, with 14 bases lying between them. The CDR3 DNA reads as TGCAGCGTTGGGCGGACGGGAAAAAATGAAAAACTGTTTTTT. Translated, it gives CSVGRTGKNEKLFF.